This T cell receptor beta chain was obtained from a study of blood T cell repertoires in COVID-19. In the study overall: T cells, B-cell-depleted T cells, or PBMCs provided the cDNA or gDNA that served as material.

In the original processing: Cell counts per sample came from amplifying reference gene primers. Here immunoSEQ multiplex PCR was the method, and the copy in TCRdb shows in-frame clones only, minus some. The V and J calls and clone size come from that table; D and trimming were worked out from the DNA. This sample has under 45,000 clones, with 70% to 90% found just once. In its sample, this clone was seen once. J gave up 3 bases and V 4 bases, and 4 bases lay outside the gene matches. The CDR3 is 16 residues long. The germline gives CDR1 SGHRS, CDR2 YFSETQ. This TCR was recovered from a man in his forties with active COVID-19. This chain links TRBV5-1 with TRBJ2-1; 13 bases line up with TRBD2. Sequencing input: peripheral blood. The CDR3 loop is CASSARLAGGYNEQFF. The CDR3 DNA sequence: TGCGCCAGCAGCGCGCGACTAGCGGGGGGCTACAATGAGCAGTTCTTC.